This T cell receptor (beta chain) was profiled in a study of early stage breast cancer tumors. Across the study: ER+/PR+/HER2- status applied to about 70% of the 16 invasive breast tumors.

Germline CDR1 and CDR2: KGHSH and LQKENI. The CDR3 contains 16 residues. Trimming removed 1 base from V and 4 bases from J; junction bases left unmatched: 5. Whole-study results and caveats: Tumors had roughly 2.5-fold higher T cell density than normal breast. Most shared enriched TCRB sequences were commonly generated ones.

A word on this clone: Its antigen is still unknown.

Generated by immunoSEQ multiplex PCR, the TCRdb table keeps only in-frame clones and is missing some. The table records about 51,000 clones, about 77% of them present only once. Sequencing was done on a sample of blood. The clonotype was recovered from a person between 35 and 49 years old with breast cancer. The chain links TRBV18 to TRBJ1-3, with 9 bases fitting TRBD1. The CDR3, as DNA: TGTGCCAGCTCACCACGACGCGGGACAGGGGGAAACACCATATATTTT. Translating it yields CASSPRRGTGGNTIYF.